A selection of T cell receptor beta chains follows, all from one sample in a study of T cells in Graves' hyperthyroidism and ophthalmopathy. MiXCR was run by TCRdb on the multiplex PCR reads, yielding one entry per CDR3 protein. The sample consists of fewer than 350,000 distinct CDR3 sequences, nearly 15% of them appearing once. Sequencing used blood. The receptors come from a woman in her fifties or sixties with Graves' hyperthyroidism that later progressed to Graves' ophthalmopathy. CDR3s include the opening cysteine and the closing phenylalanine or tryptophan. Each record gives: J gene, D gene, clone size, V gene, CDR3 protein, CDR3 DNA. A D gene is named only where the DNA matches it firmly. Clone sizes are given selectively: once, few, many, or a class where the clone is expanded.

J: TRBJ2-5
D: NA
size: NA
V: TRBV5-6
CDR3: CASSSLRRGSRETQYF
DNA: TGTGCCAGCAGCTCGCTAAGGAGGGGCTCAAGGGAGACCCAGTACTTC

J: TRBJ2-7
D: TRBD1
size: many
V: TRBV20-1
CDR3: CSAREGQGAYEQYF
DNA: TGCAGTGCTAGGGAGGGACAGGGAGCCTACGAGCAGTACTTC

J: TRBJ2-2
D: NA
size: NA
V: TRBV11-3
CDR3: CASSLDPSTGELFF
DNA: TGTGCCAGCAGCTTAGACCCTTCCACCGGGGAGCTGTTTTTT

J: TRBJ1-5
D: NA
size: many
V: TRBV28
CDR3: CASSQEGTRRPQHF
DNA: TGTGCCAGCTCTCAAGAAGGGACTCGGCGGCCCCAGCATTTT

J: TRBJ2-5
D: NA
size: NA
V: TRBV4-1
CDR3: CASSQLAGTQYF
DNA: TGCGCCAGCAGCCAACTGGCAGGGACCCAGTACTTC

J: TRBJ2-7
D: NA
size: many
V: TRBV6-1
CDR3: CASSGQGFHEQYF
DNA: TGTGCCAGCAGTGGGCAGGGCTTCCACGAGCAGTACTTC

J: TRBJ2-7
D: TRBD1
size: few
V: TRBV29-1
CDR3: CSARTGLSYEQYF
DNA: TGCAGCGCCAGGACAGGACTCTCCTACGAGCAGTACTTC

J: TRBJ2-3
D: NA
size: many
V: TRBV15
CDR3: CATSPGYLSTDTQYF
DNA: TGTGCCACCTCACCGGGGTACCTGAGCACAGATACGCAGTATTTT

J: TRBJ2-1
D: TRBD2
size: NA
V: TRBV6-1
CDR3: CASSAGRLAEKFF
DNA: TGTGCCAGCTCGGCAGGTCGACTAGCGGAAAAGTTCTTC

J: TRBJ2-3
D: TRBD1
size: NA
V: TRBV6-2/TRBV6-3
CDR3: CAITQGQRGNTQYF
DNA: TGTGCCATAACCCAGGGACAGAGGGGGAATACGCAGTATTTT

J: TRBJ2-2
D: NA
size: many
V: TRBV20-1
CDR3: CSARPPHRDSNTGELFF
DNA: TGCAGTGCTAGACCTCCCCACCGGGACTCTAACACCGGGGAGCTGTTTTTT

J: TRBJ1-1
D: TRBD1
size: many
V: TRBV18
CDR3: CASSQDRGNTEAFF
DNA: TGTGCCAGCTCACAGGACAGGGGGAACACTGAAGCTTTCTTT

J: TRBJ2-7
D: NA
size: many
V: TRBV28
CDR3: CASSKVLWEIEQYF
DNA: TGTGCCAGCAGTAAGGTCCTCTGGGAGATCGAGCAGTACTTC

J: TRBJ1-5
D: NA
size: NA
V: TRBV5-1
CDR3: CASSLGDRNQPQHF
DNA: TGCGCCAGCAGCTTGGGCGACAGAAATCAGCCCCAGCATTTT